The 5 T cell receptor beta chains below all came from one sample that was sequenced in a study of T cells after yellow fever vaccination. TCRdb passed the 5' RACE reads through MiXCR, listing each CDR3 protein once. The repertoire holds about 47,000 distinct CDR3 sequences, with roughly 7.3% as singletons. Sequenced material: CD8+ T cells sorted from PBMCs, taken roughly 15 days after the first yellow fever vaccination. The receptor set was obtained from a man between 18 and 35 years old who received the YFV17D yellow fever vaccine.

Note on this clonotype: Just one base apart from a much larger clone, this may be a read error. The chain is built from TRBV12-5 and TRBJ2-1; no reliable D call. Between the trimmed V and J ends, which lost 6 bases and 5 bases, there was a span of 17 bases. This CDR3 has 15 residues. Germline-derived CDR1 and CDR2 are LGHNT and FRNRAP. CDR3 region: CASGLGSGSDNEQFF. In DNA form, the CDR3 reads TGTGCTAGTGGCCTGGGGTCCGGTTCCGACAATGAGCAGTTCTTC.

This clonotype came up many times. The rearrangement uses TRBV4-2 and TRBJ2-6; either TRBD1 or TRBD2 may fit D (5 bases each). The CDR3 is 15 amino acids. Germline V gene sequence: CDR1 LGHNA, CDR2 YNFKEQ. Trimming removed 0 bases at V and 4 bases at J, with 7 bases between. The CDR3 DNA is TGTGCCAGCAGCCAAGAATGGGGGGGGGCCAACGTCCTGACTTTC. Residues: CASSQEWGGANVLTF.

This clonotype was observed at least ten times. This sequence joins TRBV10-2 and TRBJ2-5; 9 bases fit TRBD1. V lost 10 bases and J lost 5; bases outside the gene matches: 17. The germline CDR1 and CDR2 sequences are WSHSY and SAAADI. This CDR3 has 16 residues. The CDR3 coding sequence is TGCGCCACACAACTGTTCCGGGACAGGGCTGGGGAGACCCAGTACTTC. This translates into CATQLFRDRAGETQYF.

This clonotype was seen at least ten times. CDR3 protein: CASSLGSHNEQFF. Here the CDR3 DNA reads TGTGCCAGCAGTTTGGGTTCCCACAATGAGCAGTTCTTC. V and J are TRBV12-3 or TRBV12-4 and TRBJ2-1; D ambiguous. The CDR3 extends over 13 amino acids. Trimming stripped 3 bases from V and 5 bases from J, with 8 bases between.

This clonotype was seen ten or more times. The chain employs TRBV27 and TRBJ2-3, with D perhaps TRBD1 or TRBD2 (5 bases each). The length of the CDR3 is 16 residues. Germline V gives CDR1 MNHEY, CDR2 SMNVEV (reference sequence). V lost 3 bases to trimming and J lost 4 bases, with 17 bases between them. CDR3 protein: CASSFRAGSRPDTQYF. Written as DNA, the CDR3 is TGTGCCAGCAGTTTTCGGGCAGGGAGTCGTCCAGATACGCAGTATTTT.